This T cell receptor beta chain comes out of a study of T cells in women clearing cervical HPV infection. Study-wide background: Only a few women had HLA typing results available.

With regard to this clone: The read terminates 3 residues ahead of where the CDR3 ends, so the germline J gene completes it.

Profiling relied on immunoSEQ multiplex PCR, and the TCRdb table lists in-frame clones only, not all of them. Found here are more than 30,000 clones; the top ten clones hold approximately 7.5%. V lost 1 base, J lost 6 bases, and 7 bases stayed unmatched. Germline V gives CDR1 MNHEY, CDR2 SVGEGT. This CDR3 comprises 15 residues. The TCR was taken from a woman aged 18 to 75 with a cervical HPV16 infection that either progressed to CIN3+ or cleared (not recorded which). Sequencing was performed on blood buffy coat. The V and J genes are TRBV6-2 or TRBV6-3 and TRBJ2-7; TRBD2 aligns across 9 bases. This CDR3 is CASSYFGREGSEQYF. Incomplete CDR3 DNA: TGTGCCAGCAGTTACTTCGGGCGGGAGGGCTCCGAG.